Shown below are 9 T cell receptor beta chains from a single sample sequenced in a study of radiotherapy plus CTLA-4 blockade in lung cancer. Some clones are missing from TCRdb's copy, which holds only in-frame ones; the method was immunoSEQ multiplex PCR. The table shows roughly 51,000 clones, with 80% to 90% occurring only once. Sequences were derived from peripheral blood, sampled from a patient treated with radiotherapy plus ipilimumab. The receptors here all came from a human donor with non-small cell lung cancer that progressed on radiotherapy plus ipilimumab. Some clones in this sample may be carry-over from other donors' samples.

The chain couples TRBV18 to TRBJ2-7; TRBD1 aligns across 7 bases. The CDR3 runs to 14 residues. Germline V gives CDR1 KGHSH, CDR2 LQKENI. V gave up 2 bases and J gave up 5 bases; unmatched junction bases: 6. The CDR3 sequence: CASSPETGYHEQYF. DNA for the CDR3: TGTGCCAGCTCACCAGAGACAGGGTATCACGAGCAGTACTTC. Combining the CDR3 with reference TRBV18 and TRBJ2-7 gives the whole variable domain NAGVMQNPRHLVRRRGQEARLRCSPMKGHSHVYWYRQLPEEGLKFMVYLQKENIIDESGMPKERFSAEFPKEGPSILRIQQVVRGDSAAYFCASSPETGYHEQYFGPGTRLTVT.

The chain combines TRBV9 with TRBJ2-3; D is unresolved. The CDR3 sequence is 14 residues long. The ends were cut back, 2 bases at V and 6 bases at J, with 13 bases in the middle. CDR1 is SGDLS and CDR2 is YYNGEE in the germline V gene. Here the CDR3 DNA reads TGTGCCAGCAGCGTCGGCCTCGAAGCGGATACGCAGTATTTT. It encodes CASSVGLEADTQYF. The entire variable domain, with the rest obtained from reference TRBV9 and TRBJ2-3, is as follows: DSGVTQTPKHLITATGQRVTLRCSPRSGDLSVYWYQQSLDQGLQFLIQYYNGEERAKGNILERFSAQQFPDLHSELNLSSLELGDSALYFCASSVGLEADTQYFGPGTRLTVL.

This clone occurred a few times. V gene TRBV23-1 combines with J gene TRBJ2-3, with a weak D call TRBD1 (6 bases). TRBV23-1 is classed as an ORF, of uncertain function. This CDR3 comprises 17 residues. V lost 3 bases to trimming and J lost 0 bases, with 16 bases between them. The CDR3, as DNA: TGCGCCAGCAGTCACACTAGGGGGATGAGAAGCACAGATACGCAGTATTTT. Encoded protein: CASSHTRGMRSTDTQYF.

The chain combines TRBV7-2 with TRBJ2-1; TRBD2 matches 12 bases. This CDR3 region has 15 residues. Germline CDR1 SGHTA, CDR2 FQGNSA. V shed 6 bases, J shed 2 bases, and the junction held 2 bases outside the gene matches. The CDR3 nucleotides are TGTGCCAGCAGTCGGACTAGCGGGGCCTACAATGAGCAGTTCTTC. Its protein product is CASSRTSGAYNEQFF. Combining the CDR3 with reference TRBV7-2 and TRBJ2-1 gives the whole variable domain GAGVSQSPSNKVTEKGKDVELRCDPISGHTALYWYRQSLGQGLEFLIYFQGNSAPDKSGLPSDRFSAERTGGSVSTLTIQRTQQEDSAVYLCASSRTSGAYNEQFFGPGTRLTVL.

The J gene is TRBJ2-5, the V gene TRBV27; D uncertain. Per the germline V gene, CDR1 is MNHEY and CDR2 is SMNVEV (reference sequence). V was trimmed by 2 bases and J by 7 bases, leaving 11 bases between them. The CDR3 is 13 residues long. The CDR3 spells CASSLVSFGTQYF. CDR3 nucleotide sequence: TGTGCCAGCAGTTTAGTTAGTTTTGGGACCCAGTACTTC.

The V gene is TRBV5-4, the J gene TRBJ2-2; tentative D call: TRBD2 (5 bases). Germline V gives CDR1 SGHNT, CDR2 YYREEE (reference sequence). Trimming pared 0 bases from V and 1 base from J, leaving 10 bases between. The CDR3 is made up of 16 amino acids. For the CDR3, the DNA is TGTGCCAGCAGCTTGGCCGCTAGCAGGAACACCGGGGAGCTGTTTTTT. Amino acids: CASSLAASRNTGELFF.

To note about this clone: Other DNA sequences in this specimen translate into the identical CDR3. This chain joins TRBV30 and TRBJ2-5; D is unclear. V was trimmed by 2 bases and J by 3 bases, leaving 10 bases between them. Per germline, CDR1 GTSNPN and CDR2 SVGIG (reference sequence). CDR3 length: 13 residues. The chain's CDR3 is CAWSPAGEETQYF. The CDR3, as DNA: TGTGCCTGGAGTCCGGCCGGAGAAGAGACCCAGTACTTC.

This sequence joins TRBV30 and TRBJ2-1; 10 bases line up with TRBD2. The junction had 6 bases not matched to a gene; V was cut back by 6 bases and J by 4 bases. In germline, CDR1 is GTSNPN, CDR2 SVGIG (reference sequence). The CDR3 is 14 amino acids. The CDR3 loop is CACLLAGAYNEQFF. The CDR3 bases are TGTGCCTGCCTCCTAGCGGGGGCTTACAATGAGCAGTTCTTC.

The chain employs TRBV7-9 and TRBJ1-4, with D possibly matching TRBD1 (6 bases). V dropped 5 bases and J dropped 6 bases, with 22 bases sitting between them. From germline, CDR1 is SEHNR and CDR2 FQNEAQ (reference sequence). The CDR3 spans 17 residues. The CDR3 sequence is CASSPGGVSLAYEKLFF. The DNA of the CDR3 is TGTGCCAGCAGCCCGGGGGGCGTTTCCCTGGCCTATGAAAAACTGTTTTTT.